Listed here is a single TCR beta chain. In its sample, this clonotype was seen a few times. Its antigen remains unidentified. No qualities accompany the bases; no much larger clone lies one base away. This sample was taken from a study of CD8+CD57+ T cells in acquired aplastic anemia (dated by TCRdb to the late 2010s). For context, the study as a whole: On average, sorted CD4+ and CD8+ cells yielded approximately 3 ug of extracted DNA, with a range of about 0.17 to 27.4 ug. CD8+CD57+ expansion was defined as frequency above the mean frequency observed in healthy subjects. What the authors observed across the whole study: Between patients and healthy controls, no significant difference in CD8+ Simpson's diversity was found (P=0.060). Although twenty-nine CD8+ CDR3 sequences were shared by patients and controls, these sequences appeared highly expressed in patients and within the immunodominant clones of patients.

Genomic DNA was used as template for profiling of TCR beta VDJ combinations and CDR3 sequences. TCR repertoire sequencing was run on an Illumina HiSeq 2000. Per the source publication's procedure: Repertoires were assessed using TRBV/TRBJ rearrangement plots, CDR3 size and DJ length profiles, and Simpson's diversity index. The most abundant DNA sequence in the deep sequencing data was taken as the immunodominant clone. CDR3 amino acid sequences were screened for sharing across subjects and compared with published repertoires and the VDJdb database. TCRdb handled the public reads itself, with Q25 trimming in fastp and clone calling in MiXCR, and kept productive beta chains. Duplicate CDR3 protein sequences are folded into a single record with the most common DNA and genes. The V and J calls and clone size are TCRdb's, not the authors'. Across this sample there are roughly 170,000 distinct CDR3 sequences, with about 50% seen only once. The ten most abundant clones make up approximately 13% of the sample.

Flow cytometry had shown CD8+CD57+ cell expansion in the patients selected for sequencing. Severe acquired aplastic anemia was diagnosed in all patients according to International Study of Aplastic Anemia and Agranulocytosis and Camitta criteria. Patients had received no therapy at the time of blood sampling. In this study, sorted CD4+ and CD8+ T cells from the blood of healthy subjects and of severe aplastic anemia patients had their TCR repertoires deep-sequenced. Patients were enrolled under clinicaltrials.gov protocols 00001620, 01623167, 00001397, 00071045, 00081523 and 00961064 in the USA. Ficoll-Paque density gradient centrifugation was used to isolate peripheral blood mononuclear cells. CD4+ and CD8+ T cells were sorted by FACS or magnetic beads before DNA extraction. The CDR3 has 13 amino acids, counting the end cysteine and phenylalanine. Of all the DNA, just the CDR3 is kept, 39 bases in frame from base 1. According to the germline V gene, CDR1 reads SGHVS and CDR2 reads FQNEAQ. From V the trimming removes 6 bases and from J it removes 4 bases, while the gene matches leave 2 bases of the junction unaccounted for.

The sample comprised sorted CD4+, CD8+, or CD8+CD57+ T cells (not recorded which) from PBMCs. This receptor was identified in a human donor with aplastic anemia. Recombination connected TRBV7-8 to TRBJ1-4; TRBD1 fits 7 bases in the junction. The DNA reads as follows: TGTGCCAGCAGGGGACAGCGTAATGAAAAACTGTTTTTT. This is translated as CASRGQRNEKLFF.